This T cell receptor beta chain appears in the sequencing data of a study of blood T cells in healthy people across ages. General observations from the study: Lack of knowledge of donor CMV status possibly confounded expanded clonotype changes.

Through a sample-barcoded 5' primer and a J-beta primer mix, a second PCR was run for roughly 6 to 12 cycles. Every cDNA was tagged by a template-switch adaptor with 12 random nucleotides. TCRdb reprocessed the 5' RACE reads with MiXCR, giving one entry per CDR3 protein. In the table there are some 1.4 million distinct CDR3 sequences, around two fifths of which are singletons. CDR3 size: 14 residues. V lost 5 bases to trimming and J lost 1 base, with 11 bases between them. Notes on this clonotype: Its antigen is as yet unknown.

Researchers isolated at least 6 million PBMCs per sample. Sequencing input: blood. The V call is TRBV12-3 or TRBV12-4, the J call TRBJ1-2; D uncertain. The clonotype originates from a woman aged 18-29 years in good health. CDR3: CASSDNQLNYGYTF. DNA for the CDR3: TGTGCCAGCAGTGACAATCAGCTTAACTATGGCTACACCTTC.